These 19 T cell receptor beta chains were all obtained from the same sample, sequenced in a study of glioma-infiltrating T cells after dendritic cell vaccination. Assay used: immunoSEQ multiplex PCR; TCRdb lists only in-frame clones, some missing. The table has under 100,000 clones, over 60% seen once; the top ten hold almost 6%. The sample was blood, taken before dendritic cell vaccination. These receptors were taken from a human donor with glioblastoma.

The chain carries TRBV5-1 and TRBJ1-1, with a weak D call TRBD1 (5 bases). Germline V gene data show CDR1 as SGHRS and CDR2 as YFSETQ. The CDR3 totals 14 residues. Trimming pared 2 bases from V and 4 bases from J, leaving 12 bases between. This CDR3 reads CASSFDSFSTEAFF. Here the CDR3 DNA reads TGCGCCAGCAGCTTCGACAGTTTTTCCACTGAAGCTTTCTTT. Full variable domain (outside the CDR3, taken from reference TRBV5-1 and TRBJ1-1): KAGVTQTPRYLIKTRGQQVTLSCSPISGHRSVSWYQQTPGQGLQFLFEYFSETQRNKGNFPGRFSGRQFSNSRSEMNVSTLELGDSALYLCASSFDSFSTEAFFGQGTRLTVV.

J is TRBJ2-2 and V is TRBV6-1, with 7 positions matching TRBD1. The length of the CDR3 is 15 residues. Germline CDR1 is MNHNS and CDR2 is SASEGT. V lost 5 bases, J lost 2 bases, and 5 bases stayed unmatched. The DNA of the CDR3 is TGTGCCAGCAGTCGCCGGGACAGAAACACCGGGGAGCTGTTTTTT. Translation gives CASSRRDRNTGELFF.

V is TRBV5-1 and J is TRBJ2-1; D is possibly TRBD2 (6 bases). V was trimmed by 4 bases and J by 8 bases, leaving 19 bases between them. This CDR3 contains 15 residues. Germline-derived CDR1 and CDR2 are SGHRS and YFSETQ. This CDR3 reads CASSRGTGVTDEQFF. CDR3 in DNA: TGCGCCAGCAGCCGGGGGACGGGTGTTACGGATGAGCAGTTCTTC.

Notes on this clone: A read error may produce the germline difference seen at one junction end. V usage is TRBV7-7 and J usage is TRBJ1-1; D not resolved. The CDR3 length is 13 residues. Germline-derived CDR1 and CDR2 are SSHAT and FNYEAQ (reference sequence). The CDR3 loop is CASSLWRNTEAFF. CDR3 coding DNA: TGTGCTAGCAGCTTATGGAGGAACACTGAAGCTTTCTTT.

The chain carries TRBV27 and TRBJ2-5, with 14 bases matching TRBD2. The CDR3 length is 19 residues. Germline lookup yields CDR1 MNHEY and CDR2 SMNVEV (reference sequence). J gave up 2 bases and V 3 bases, and 11 bases lay outside the gene matches. The chain's CDR3 is CASSFAVPGLAGVQETQYF. The CDR3 nucleotides are TGTGCCAGCAGTTTTGCTGTGCCGGGACTAGCGGGGGTTCAAGAGACCCAGTACTTC.

V is TRBV28 and J is TRBJ2-7; 7 bases agree with TRBD1. V lost 7 bases and J lost 3; bases outside the gene matches: 6. CDR1 and CDR2 (germline): MDHEN, SYDVKM. The CDR3 runs to 13 residues. The CDR3 coding sequence is TGTGCCAGCATTGAACGACAGGGCTACGAGCAGTACTTC. Encoded protein: CASIERQGYEQYF.

This clone came up once. The V and J genes are TRBV25-1 and TRBJ2-7; 8 bases are a match to TRBD2. CDR1 is MGHDK and CDR2 is SYGVNS in the germline V gene. The CDR3 spans 16 residues. Trimming at V came to 2 bases and at J to 3 bases, leaving 9 bases not matched to a gene. The DNA for the CDR3 is TGTGCCAGCAGTGAACTCGGTAGCGGGGTCTACTACGAGCAGTACTTC. Its protein is CASSELGSGVYYEQYF.

Comments on this clone: One end of the junction fails to match germline, which may point to a read error. The gene calls are TRBV7-9 and TRBJ1-1; tentatively, D is TRBD1 (6 bases). Looked up from germline, CDR1 is SEHNR and CDR2 is FQNEAQ (reference sequence). The CDR3 consists of 17 residues. In DNA, the CDR3 is TGTGCCAGCGGCTTAGTGGGGGGGCGAGCAAAGAACACTGAAGCTTTCTTT. Translated: CASGLVGGRAKNTEAFF.

The chain carries TRBV21-1 and TRBJ1-5; the D segment call TRBD1 is taken from the table without a DNA check. TRBV21-1 corresponds to a pseudogene. The CDR3 sequence is 20 residues long. As DNA, the CDR3 is TGTGCCAGCAGCAAAGGGCTGGGACAGGGAGGGTCTCATAGCAATCAGCCCCAGCATTTT. This translates into CASSKGLGQGGSHSNQPQHF.

The chain employs TRBV7-9 and TRBJ1-3; TRBD1 is a possible D gene (6 bases). The CDR3 is made up of 15 amino acids. The V end was cut by 2 bases, the J end by 2 bases, with 10 bases between. Looked up from germline, CDR1 is SEHNR and CDR2 is FQNEAQ (reference sequence). DNA for the CDR3: TGTGCCAGCAGCTTATGGGGGGGCCCTGGAAACACCATATATTTT. Amino acid sequence: CASSLWGGPGNTIYF.

The J gene is TRBJ2-3, the V gene TRBV7-9; D ambiguous. V lost 5 bases and J lost 0, with 9 bases in between. The CDR3 sequence is 14 residues long. Germline lookup yields CDR1 SEHNR and CDR2 FQNEAQ (reference sequence). The CDR3 nucleotides are TGTGCCAGCAGCCCTACCTTGAGCACAGATACGCAGTATTTT. Protein product: CASSPTLSTDTQYF.

The rearrangement uses TRBV19 and TRBJ1-2; 7 nucleotides line up with TRBD1. CDR1 is LNHDA, CDR2 SQIVND, per germline (reference sequence). This CDR3 comprises 16 residues. Trimming at V came to 5 bases and at J to 0 bases, leaving 9 bases not matched to a gene. The CDR3 region has the DNA TGTGCCAGTAGTTCAACCGGGACAGCGACTAACTATGGCTACACCTTC. Translating gives CASSSTGTATNYGYTF. Filled out from reference TRBV19 and TRBJ1-2, the complete variable domain reads DGGITQSPKYLFRKEGQNVTLSCEQNLNHDAMYWYRQDPGQGLRLIYYSQIVNDFQKGDIAEGYSVSREKKESFPLTVTSAQKNPTAFYLCASSSTGTATNYGYTFGSGTRLTVV.

CDR3 coding DNA: TGTGCCAGCAGTTACTCTGGTAGCCTGTCGGTTACTGAGCAGTTCTTC. It specifies CASSYSGSLSVTEQFF. The chain is built from TRBV6-6 and TRBJ2-1; D remains unclear. V lost 0 bases to trimming and J lost 9 bases, with 18 bases between them. This CDR3 is built from 16 residues. The germline gives CDR1 MNHNY, CDR2 SVGAGI (reference sequence).

The chain joins TRBV4-1 to TRBJ2-1; 11 bases are shared with TRBD2. The J segment lost 7 bases and the V segment lost 3 bases, leaving 8 bases of the junction unmatched. This CDR3 region has 16 residues. The V gene's germline CDR1 is MGHRA and CDR2 YSYEKL. The CDR3 DNA reads as TGCGCCAGCAGCCACGAACTAGCGGGAGCTCGTAATGAGCAGTTCTTC. This translates into CASSHELAGARNEQFF.

The chain recombines TRBV14 with TRBJ2-7, with 10 bases identical to TRBD2. The CDR3 extends over 15 amino acids. Germline V gives CDR1 SGHDN, CDR2 FVKESK. V lost 0 bases to trimming and J lost 9 bases; unmatched junction nucleotides: 8. The CDR3 coding sequence is TGTGCCAGCAGCCAAGATCTCCTAGCGGGAGCATCGCAGTACTTC. Protein sequence: CASSQDLLAGASQYF. The whole variable domain, filled in from reference TRBV14 and TRBJ2-7, reads EAGVTQFPSHSVIEKGQTVTLRCDPISGHDNLYWYRRVMGKEIKFLLHFVKESKQDESGMPNNRFLAERTGGTYSTLKVQPAELEDSGVYFCASSQDLLAGASQYFGPGTRLTVT.

The rearrangement joins TRBV7-9 to TRBJ1-2, with 9 nucleotides matching TRBD1. V lost 1 base and J lost 4; bases outside the gene matches: 7. CDR3 size: 16 residues. CDR1 and CDR2 (germline): SEHNR, FQNEAQ (reference sequence). The CDR3 sequence is CASSLVGTGTGYGYTF. Written as DNA, the CDR3 is TGTGCCAGCAGCTTAGTAGGGACAGGGACTGGCTATGGCTACACCTTC.

CDR3 sequence reads: CASSLEQSGEQYF. The CDR3 DNA reads TGTGCCAGCAGCTTAGAACAGTCTGGAGAGCAGTACTTC. The chain combines TRBV11-2 with TRBJ2-7, with unresolved D. Germline assignment: CDR1 SGHAT and CDR2 FQNNGV. The CDR3 covers 13 residues. The V end lost 0 bases, the J end lost 7 bases, and 10 bases lay between the germline ends.

The gene calls are TRBV29-1 and TRBJ2-3; 12 bases agree with TRBD2. The germline gives CDR1 SQVTM, CDR2 ANQGSEA. The CDR3 loop spans 14 amino acids. Losses at the gene ends were 5 bases for V and 3 bases for J; bases not matched to a gene: 3. The CDR3: CSVTSGGQTDTQYF. The CDR3 DNA sequence: TGCAGCGTTACTAGCGGGGGGCAAACAGATACGCAGTATTTT.

This chain links TRBV5-4 with TRBJ2-5; 14 nucleotides agree with TRBD2. In germline, CDR1 is SGHNT, CDR2 YYREEE (reference sequence). With 3 bases clipped from V and 5 bases from J, the junction kept 9 bases outside the gene matches. The CDR3 contains 17 residues. In DNA, the CDR3 is TGTGCCAGCAGCTCCCCGACTAGCGGGAGGGCCTATGAGACCCAGTACTTC. It specifies CASSSPTSGRAYETQYF. Using reference TRBV5-4 and TRBJ2-5 for the parts outside the CDR3, the full variable domain is ETGVTQSPTHLIKTRGQQVTLRCSSQSGHNTVSWYQQALGQGPQFIFQYYREEENGRGNFPPRFSGLQFPNYSSELNVNALELDDSALYLCASSSPTSGRAYETQYFGPGTRLLVL.